This T cell receptor (beta chain) was sequenced for a study of vaccination and CD4 T cells after COVID-19. Sequenced with the Oncomine TCR Beta short-read assay was DNA taken from cultured CD4+ T cells. Genomic DNA was drawn out of CD4+ T cells grown in culture. MiXCR, applied by TCRdb to the PCR reads, yields one record per CDR3 protein. The sample holds approximately 2,500 distinct CDR3 sequences, 30% to 40% seen once. As to treatment: approximately nine-day PBMC culture with coronavirus spike peptide pools or control peptides (ViraFEST assay). Collection of the unexposed donor's CD4+ T cells took place before the COVID-19 pandemic (2011-2018). Overall study results and limits: The study examined relatively few convalescent patients and included no early post-infection timepoints.

This clonotype has just a few counts. As yet, its antigen is unknown. This receptor was obtained from a human donor in good health. Material: CD4+ T cells from blood, cultured in vitro.

CDR3 sequence reads: CASSGYAPYEQYF. DNA of the CDR3: TGTGCCAGCAGTGGCTACGCGCCATACGAGCAGTACTTC. This chain joins TRBV6-1 and TRBJ2-7; D unresolved. The germline V gene encodes CDR1 MNHNS and CDR2 SASEGT. Trimming stripped 4 bases from V and 4 bases from J, with 11 bases between. CDR3 length: 13 residues.